These T cell receptor beta chains were read from a single sample in a study of T cell repertoires in ileal Crohn's disease. Assay: immunoSEQ multiplex PCR; the TCRdb copy retains only in-frame clones and omits some. Of approximately 6,900 clones in the sample, 72% are singletons; the top ten hold 9% to 10%. Sequenced sample: ileal tissue. Every receptor here comes from an adult with Crohn's disease. The CDR3 runs from the conserved cysteine through the conserved F or W. D genes are given only for firm matches. Expanded clones are given a class, and other clones once, few, many or no size at all.

j_call | cdr3_length | v_call | clone_size | d_call | cdr3_nt | cdr3_aa
TRBJ2-7 | 13 | TRBV27 | - | - | TGTGCCAGCAGTTTAGGTCAGAACTACGAGCAGTACTTC | CASSLGQNYEQYF
TRBJ1-2 | 13 | TRBV6-6 | once | - | TGTGCCAGCAGTCAAGAGCCTAACTATGGCTACACCTTC | CASSQEPNYGYTF
TRBJ1-1 | 15 | TRBV2 | - | - | TGTGCCAGCAGTAGGAGGGGAGGGGTGAACACTGAAGCTTTCTTT | CASSRRGGVNTEAFF
TRBJ2-5 | 14 | TRBV7-9 | - | TRBD2 | TGTGCCAGCAGCTTAGCGGGGGGGAAAGAGACCCAGTACTTC | CASSLAGGKETQYF
TRBJ1-2 | 12 | TRBV5-4 | - | - | TGTGCCGGGGGGGGCGGAGACTATGGCTACACCTTC | CAGGGGDYGYTF
TRBJ2-3 | 15 | TRBV6-6 | - | TRBD2 | TGTGCCAGCAGTCAAACTAGCGGAAGCACAGATACGCAGTATTTT | CASSQTSGSTDTQYF
TRBJ1-1 | 13 | TRBV5-1 | - | - | TGCGCCAGCACCCTGGGGACTAACACTGAAGCTTTCTTT | CASTLGTNTEAFF
TRBJ2-1 | 15 | TRBV19 | - | - | TGTGCCAGTAGTCTCGACAGGTCCTCCTACAATGAGCAGTTCTTC | CASSLDRSSYNEQFF
TRBJ1-4 | 14 | TRBV7-8 | - | TRBD1 | TGTGCCAGCAGCACGGGACAGGCGGGTGAAAAACTGTTTTTT | CASSTGQAGEKLFF
TRBJ2-3 | 15 | TRBV19 | - | - | TGTGCCAGTAGTATAGGCGGACAGCGCACAGATACGCAGTATTTT | CASSIGGQRTDTQYF
TRBJ1-5 | 15 | TRBV6-5 | once | - | TGTGCCAGCCGTCAGGGGAAATATAGCAATCAGCCCCAGCATTTT | CASRQGKYSNQPQHF
TRBJ2-7 | 12 | TRBV7-2 | - | TRBD2 | TGTGCCAGCAGCAACTCTAGCGGGAAGCAGTACTTC | CASSNSSGKQYF
TRBJ1-1 | 14 | TRBV9 | - | TRBD1 | TGTGCCAGCAGCCCAGGGACAGGGGGCACTGAAGCTTTCTTT | CASSPGTGGTEAFF
TRBJ1-1 | 11 | TRBV11-2 | - | - | TGTGCCAGCAGCGTGAGGTATCAAGCTTTCTTT | CASSVRYQAFF
TRBJ1-1 | 13 | TRBV5-1 | - | - | TGCGCCAGCAGCTTGAAGGACAGCCAAGAAGCTTTCTTT | CASSLKDSQEAFF
TRBJ2-1 | 15 | TRBV5-1 | - | TRBD2 | TGCGCCAGCAGCCCCCCGAGCGGGAGGCCCAATGAGCAGTTCTTC | CASSPPSGRPNEQFF
TRBJ2-1 | 14 | TRBV19 | - | TRBD2 | TGTGCCAGTCAGGGACTAGCGGGAGTAAATGAGCAGTTCTTC | CASQGLAGVNEQFF
TRBJ2-3 | 14 | TRBV10-3 | - | - | TGTGCCATCAGTGAGCGGACTGGACGCGATACGCAGTATTTT | CAISERTGRDTQYF
TRBJ2-7 | 15 | TRBV7-9 | - | TRBD1 | TGTGCCAGCAGCAGCCGGGACAGTGGCTCCTACGAGCAGTACTTC | CASSSRDSGSYEQYF
TRBJ2-7 | 13 | TRBV6-6 | few | TRBD2 | TGTGCCAGCAGCTCTCTAGCGGGCTACGAGCAGTACTTC | CASSSLAGYEQYF
TRBJ1-1 | 13 | TRBV6-1 | once | - | TGTGCCAGCAATCGGGAAATCAACACTGAAGCTTTCTTT | CASNREINTEAFF
TRBJ1-4 | 13 | TRBV18 | - | - | TGTGCCAGCTCACCAAACACAGCTGAAAAACTGTTTTTT | CASSPNTAEKLFF
TRBJ1-5 | 18 | TRBV28 | few | TRBD1 | TGTGCCAGCAGTCTCGGGACAGGGGGCGCCATTAGCAATCAGCCCCAGCATTTT | CASSLGTGGAISNQPQHF
TRBJ1-2 | 14 | TRBV5-4 | - | - | TGTGCCAGCAGCTTGTCGGGAGGTCCCTATGGCTACACCTTC | CASSLSGGPYGYTF
TRBJ1-1 | 13 | TRBV27 | - | - | TGTGCCAGCAGTTTGCGGGGGGACACTGAAGCTTTCTTT | CASSLRGDTEAFF
TRBJ1-5 | 15 | TRBV7-2 | - | TRBD1 | TGTGCCAGCAGATTAGGACAGGGGTTGAATCAGCCCCAGCATTTT | CASRLGQGLNQPQHF
TRBJ2-1 | 15 | TRBV27 | - | - | TGTGCCAGCAGTTGGGGCGGAATTGCGCACAATGAGCAGTTCTTC | CASSWGGIAHNEQFF
TRBJ2-7 | 15 | TRBV19 | - | TRBD1 | TGTGCCAGTAGTGCCCGGGACAGCAGCTCCTACGAGCAGTACTTC | CASSARDSSSYEQYF